This TCR beta chain was identified during a study of CD8 T cells in ankylosing spondylitis. General study results and limits: Disease-linked clones reportedly concentrated significantly in matched ankylosing spondylitis synovial fluid. Disease-linked clones bore a CD8+ phenotype, appearing relatively rarely in peripheral blood. The study identified a TCR beta motif of roughly eight highly homologous variants that appeared characteristic of ankylosing spondylitis blood. Earlier literature documents some of the motif variants in reactive arthritis synovial fluid and blood.

Ten or more counts support this clonotype. Antigen specificity is unknown. The V gene lost 3 bases and the J gene lost 5 bases, with 4 bases spanning the gap. The CDR3 extends over 11 amino acids. Making use of molecular barcodes, quantitative 5'-RACE generated TCR beta libraries. TCRdb passed the 5' RACE reads through MiXCR, listing each CDR3 protein once. The table has some 220,000 distinct CDR3 sequences, about 7.3% seen once. The sequenced sample was blood, either unsorted or a sorted T cell fraction (not recorded which). The chain has TRBV12-3 or TRBV12-4 and TRBJ2-5; no clear D gene. The sequence derives from a male donor with ankylosing spondylitis. CDR3 DNA sequence: TGTGCCAGCAGTTTTGGGGAGACCCAGTACTTC. Protein sequence: CASSFGETQYF.